Each of the 7 T cell receptor beta chains below was sequenced from the same sample in a study of post-analysis software for immune sequencing data (dated by TCRdb to between 2014 and 2016). Results and caveats for the whole study, not just this receptor: Patients showed significantly higher frequencies than controls for 4 or 5 TRBV segments, among them TRBV5-6, TRBV5-1 and TRBV20-1.

Which antigens these TCRs recognize remains unknown. The protocol used for the library was PCR. Sequencing instrument: Illumina HiSeq 2500. To reduce PCR and sequencing biases, unique molecular identifiers were incorporated into the TCR beta cDNA libraries. Starting from the raw public reads, TCRdb applied fastp trimming at Q25, assembled clones with MiXCR and retained in-frame beta chains. One record per CDR3 amino acid sequence lists the most common genes and DNA. Here the sample has hundreds of thousands of distinct CDR3 sequences; about 57% occur a single time. The biggest ten clones account for around 4.5% of the sample. Material for sequencing was blood. These receptors were collected from a girl aged 5 to 17 with multiple sclerosis.

The rearrangement uses TRBV3-1 and TRBJ2-1; TRBD2 matches at 10 bases. Per germline, CDR1 LGHDT and CDR2 YNNKEL (reference sequence). The CDR3 sequence is 17 residues long. V shed 3 bases, J shed 6 bases, and the junction held 11 bases outside the gene matches. CDR3 coding DNA: TGTGCCAGCAGCCACCTACTAGCGGGACCCACGGCCAATGAGCAGTTCTTC. Translated: CASSHLLAGPTANEQFF.

This clonotype was seen a few times. The chain combines TRBV18 with TRBJ2-6, with no clear D. Trimming shortened V by 1 base and J by 6 bases, and 10 bases separated the two germline ends. CDR3 length: 15 amino acids. Germline values: CDR1 KGHSH, CDR2 LQKENI. The CDR3 nucleotides read TGTGCCAGCTCACCACAGACGGTTGTGGCCAACGTCCTGACTTTC. It codes for CASSPQTVVANVLTF.

The chain is built from TRBV5-5 and TRBJ2-3; possibly TRBD2 for D (5 bases). The CDR3 has 17 amino acids. The germline V gene has CDR1 SGHKS and CDR2 YYEKEE (reference sequence). The V gene lost 6 bases and the J gene lost 4 bases, with 24 bases spanning the gap. The chain's CDR3 is CASTLNPGSPGADTQYF. The CDR3 DNA sequence: TGTGCCAGCACCCTCAATCCGGGATCTCCGGGCGCAGATACGCAGTATTTT.

The CDR3 DNA reads TGTGCCAGCAGCGTAGAGACAGCCCAACATGGCGAGCAGTACTTC. Translated: CASSVETAQHGEQYF. The chain combines TRBV9 with TRBJ2-4, with a possible D match to TRBD1 (5 bases). The better agreement between TRBJ2-7 and the DNA end casts doubt on the J call. Germline lookup yields CDR1 SGDLS and CDR2 YYNGEE. There are 15 residues in the CDR3.

The V call is TRBV5-1, the J call TRBJ2-1; a weak D match, TRBD2 (6 bases). Looked up from germline, CDR1 is SGHRS and CDR2 is YFSETQ. Trimming shortened V by 7 bases and J by 2 bases, and 13 bases separated the two germline ends. The CDR3 runs 14 residues. The CDR3 here is CASRGTQAYNEQFF. CDR3 DNA: TGCGCCAGCCGGGGGACTCAAGCCTACAATGAGCAGTTCTTC.

V is TRBV29-1 and J is TRBJ2-2; weak D call: TRBD1 (6 bases). V gave up 7 bases and J gave up 5 bases, with 20 bases separating them. CDR1 is SQVTM and CDR2 is ANQGSEA in the germline V gene. This CDR3 has 15 residues. The CDR3 spells CSAIYSGTLTGELFF. The CDR3 DNA is TGCAGCGCTATTTACTCCGGGACACTTACCGGGGAGCTGTTTTTT.

The rearrangement uses TRBV2 and TRBJ2-1; D not certain. This CDR3 is 11 amino acids long. Germline CDR1 reads SNHLY; CDR2 reads FYNNEI. V shed 11 bases and J shed 4 bases, with 9 bases lying between them. CDR3 nucleotide sequence: TGTGCCGGGTCTAGATACAATGAGCAGTTCTTC. Protein: CAGSRYNEQFF.